The 18 T cell receptor beta chains listed next were all sequenced from one sample in a study of PD-1 and CTLA-4 blockade in melanoma. The repertoire was sequenced with immunoSEQ multiplex PCR; TCRdb's copy has only in-frame clones and lacks some. This sample has around 16,000 clones, with 70% found just once. Sequenced material: CD8+ T cells from peripheral blood, taken from a patient given anti-PD-1 treatment. Every receptor here comes from a human donor with melanoma.

A few counts support this clone. The J gene is TRBJ1-1, the V gene TRBV5-8; the D gene is possibly TRBD1 (5 bases). Germline loops: CDR1 SGHTS, CDR2 YDEGEE. The CDR3 length is 15 residues. V lost 6 bases and J 3 bases, leaving 18 bases between the germline ends. The chain's CDR3 is CASMTWVSGDTEAFF. The CDR3 nucleotides are TGTGCCAGCATGACCTGGGTTTCGGGGGACACTGAAGCTTTCTTT.

Only a few counts were recorded for this clone. The chain combines TRBV30 with TRBJ2-3; D gene uncertain. Trimming cost V 3 bases and J 5 bases, with 9 bases left between them. The CDR3 loop spans 12 amino acids. In germline, CDR1 is GTSNPN, CDR2 SVGIG (reference sequence). CDR3 loop: CAWRLFGDTQYF. DNA for the CDR3: TGTGCCTGGAGGTTATTCGGAGATACGCAGTATTTT.

This clone was seen just once. This chain joins TRBV14 and TRBJ1-2; TRBD1 aligns across 9 bases. CDR1 SGHDN and CDR2 FVKESK come from the germline V gene. The CDR3 is made up of 14 amino acids. V trimming: 1 base; J trimming: 6 bases; junction bases outside the gene matches: 3. The CDR3 nucleotides are TGTGCCAGCAGCCAAGTGGGACAGGGCGATGGCTACACCTTC. Translating it yields CASSQVGQGDGYTF. The variable domain in full, completed from reference TRBV14 and TRBJ1-2, reads EAGVTQFPSHSVIEKGQTVTLRCDPISGHDNLYWYRRVMGKEIKFLLHFVKESKQDESGMPNNRFLAERTGGTYSTLKVQPAELEDSGVYFCASSQVGQGDGYTFGSGTRLTVV.

The chain links TRBV7-9 to TRBJ1-1, with D possibly matching TRBD1 (5 bases). The germline V and J ends were trimmed by 5 bases and 3 bases, with 7 bases remaining between them. The germline V gene encodes CDR1 SEHNR and CDR2 FQNEAQ (reference sequence). This CDR3 comprises 12 residues. DNA of the CDR3: TGTGCCAGCAGCCGGGGGGACACTGAAGCTTTCTTT. This encodes CASSRGDTEAFF.

The chain is built from TRBV7-9 and TRBJ1-5; no clear D. Germline loops: CDR1 SEHNR, CDR2 FQNEAQ (reference sequence). This CDR3 has 13 amino acids. V was cut by 5 bases and J by 4 bases, with 9 bases left in between. The CDR3 sequence: CASSPAGNQPQHF. In DNA form, the CDR3 reads TGTGCCAGCAGCCCGGCGGGGAATCAGCCCCAGCATTTT. The full variable domain, completed using reference TRBV7-9 and TRBJ1-5, is DTGVSQNPRHKITKRGQNVTFRCDPISEHNRLYWYRQTLGQGPEFLTYFQNEAQLEKSRLLSDRFSAERPKGSFSTLEIQRTEQGDSAMYLCASSPAGNQPQHFGDGTRLSIL.

This clone was observed once. The chain recombines TRBV7-9 with TRBJ1-6, with D tentatively TRBD1 (6 bases). The CDR3 consists of 16 residues. CDR1 SEHNR and CDR2 FQNEAQ come from the germline V gene (reference sequence). With 1 base removed from V and 13 bases from J, the gap between germline ends came to 20 bases. The CDR3 is CASSLDSTGPFSPLHF. As DNA, the CDR3 is TGTGCCAGCAGCTTAGACTCGACAGGCCCGTTCTCCCCCCTCCACTTT.

This rearrangement joins TRBV4-2 to TRBJ1-5; D is unresolved. Trimming shortened V by 1 base and J by 2 bases, and 18 bases separated the two germline ends. There are 18 residues in the CDR3. CDR1 and CDR2 (germline): LGHNA, YNFKEQ. CDR3 nucleotide sequence: TGTGCCAGCAGCCAAGGAGGAACGGGGAGGATAGGCAATCAGCCCCAGCATTTT. It is translated as CASSQGGTGRIGNQPQHF.

The chain carries TRBV7-9 and TRBJ2-1; 9 nucleotides match TRBD2. Trimming removed 5 bases from V and 6 bases from J; junction bases left unmatched: 14. The CDR3 extends over 17 amino acids. Germline V gene data show CDR1 as SEHNR and CDR2 as FQNEAQ (reference sequence). The CDR3 here is CASSPSFGTSQSNEQFF. CDR3 DNA: TGTGCCAGCAGCCCCTCCTTTGGGACTAGCCAGAGCAATGAGCAGTTCTTC.

This chain's CDR3 is CASSVYWGDTEAFF. CDR3 DNA sequence: TGTGCCAGCAGCGTGTACTGGGGGGACACTGAAGCTTTCTTT. The chain employs TRBV9 and TRBJ1-1, with D possibly TRBD1 on 5 matching bases. The CDR3 totals 14 residues. Germline V gives CDR1 SGDLS, CDR2 YYNGEE. Trimming took off 2 bases at V and 3 bases at J, with 11 bases between the two ends.

This chain uses TRBV7-8 with TRBJ2-2; D call uncertain. Trimming took off 1 base at V and 1 base at J, with 4 bases between the two ends. This CDR3 has 14 residues. Germline V gene sequence: CDR1 SGHVS, CDR2 FQNEAQ. Here the CDR3 reads CASSLVGNTGELFF. The CDR3 DNA follows: TGTGCCAGCAGCTTAGTCGGGAACACCGGGGAGCTGTTTTTT.

The chain links TRBV4-1 to TRBJ2-7; no reliable D call. Trimming cost V 1 base and J 5 bases, with 12 bases left between them. Germline CDR1 MGHRA, CDR2 YSYEKL. There are 14 residues in the CDR3. This CDR3 is CASSQAGRIHEQYF. The CDR3 nucleotides are TGCGCCAGCAGCCAAGCCGGCAGGATCCACGAGCAGTACTTC.

The chain has TRBV2 and TRBJ2-7, with 10 positions matching TRBD2. Germline CDR1 and CDR2: SNHLY and FYNNEI. The CDR3 has 15 residues. The V segment lost 10 bases and the J segment 4 bases; nucleotides outside the gene matches: 13. CDR3 DNA: TGTGCCATCCCCCAATCAGCGGGAGGGCCGTACGAGCAGTACTTC. Protein product: CAIPQSAGGPYEQYF.

The chain is built from TRBV27 and TRBJ1-5; the match to TRBD1 covers 11 bases. Germline CDR1 reads MNHEY; CDR2 reads SMNVEV (reference sequence). The CDR3 spans 14 residues. The V gene end was trimmed by 3 bases and the J gene end by 7 bases; junction bases not matched to a gene: 2. CDR3 in DNA: TGTGCCAGCAGTTTGTGGACAGGGGGCCAGCCCCAGCATTTT. It yields the protein CASSLWTGGQPQHF.

This clone was seen a single time. The J gene is TRBJ2-5, the V gene TRBV6-5; no definite D call. Germline values: CDR1 MNHEY, CDR2 SVGAGI. The CDR3 runs to 15 residues. V was clipped by 2 bases and J by 5 bases, with 15 bases between them. The CDR3 region is CASSYDTRLGETQYF. CDR3 nucleotide sequence: TGTGCCAGCAGTTACGATACGAGGTTAGGGGAGACCCAGTACTTC.

The chain couples TRBV5-7 to TRBJ1-2; the D is unclear. TRBV5-7 is given ORF status, its function remaining uncertain. The V end lost 6 bases, the J end lost 3 bases, and 21 bases lay between the germline ends. CDR3 size: 16 residues. In DNA, the CDR3 is TGTGCCAGCATCACCGACTGGAGGGCTTTAGACTATGGCTACACCTTC. This translates into CASITDWRALDYGYTF.

The V call is TRBV14, the J call TRBJ2-7; 11 bases map to TRBD2. This CDR3 has 15 amino acids. Germline assignment: CDR1 SGHDN and CDR2 FVKESK. Losses at the gene ends were 3 bases for V and 3 bases for J; bases not matched to a gene: 4. The CDR3 bases are TGTGCCAGCAGCCAGCGGACTAGCGGGTACTACGAGCAGTACTTC. The encoded protein is CASSQRTSGYYEQYF.

The chain's CDR3 is CASSEARDSGNTIYF. CDR3 bases: TGTGCCAGCAGTGAAGCGCGGGACTCTGGAAACACCATATATTTT. V usage is TRBV6-1 and J usage is TRBJ1-3; no clear D gene. Germline V gene sequence: CDR1 MNHNS, CDR2 SASEGT. The CDR3 is made up of 15 amino acids. V dropped 0 bases and J dropped 0 bases, with 6 bases sitting between them.

J is TRBJ1-1 and V is TRBV18; no reliable D call. This CDR3 is built from 13 residues. Trimming left V 6 bases short and J 4 bases short, with 12 bases between. Germline lookup yields CDR1 KGHSH and CDR2 LQKENI. The DNA for the CDR3 is TGTGCCAGCTCCCTCGGGTTGGCCACTGAAGCTTTCTTT. Amino acids: CASSLGLATEAFF.